What follows are 4 T cell receptor beta chains derived from one specimen sequenced in a study of cytomegalovirus exposure and HLA in healthy donors. Primers for the PCR totalled 60 Vbeta and 13 Jbeta. Using immunoSEQ multiplex PCR, the repertoire was profiled, and TCRdb retains in-frame clones only, with some absent. Of some 120,000 clones listed, under 80% are singletons. The source material was PBMCs. These receptors were taken from a woman aged 55-69 years in good health and CMV-seropositive.

The chain combines TRBV7-9 with TRBJ1-3; D gene uncertain. Germline V gene data show CDR1 as SEHNR and CDR2 as FQNEAQ (reference sequence). Trimming took off 5 bases at V and 7 bases at J, with 9 bases between the two ends. The CDR3 totals 12 residues. The CDR3 region has the DNA TGTGCCAGCAGCACTAGTCGGAACACCATATATTTT. Translated, it gives CASSTSRNTIYF.

This clone was seen only once. The CDR3 spells CASSSYIQGIAEAFF. The CDR3 DNA reads TGTGCCAGCAGCTCGTATATCCAGGGTATCGCTGAAGCTTTCTTT. This chain uses TRBV7-2 with TRBJ1-1; a possible D gene is TRBD1 (5 bases). The CDR3 covers 15 residues. CDR1 SGHTA and CDR2 FQGNSA come from the germline V gene. Trimming took 4 bases from V and 6 from J, leaving 18 bases between them.

The genes are TRBV7-9 and TRBJ1-2; 11 bases are a match to TRBD1. Trimming removed 6 bases from V and 3 bases from J; junction bases left unmatched: 3. CDR1 SEHNR and CDR2 FQNEAQ come from the germline V gene (reference sequence). CDR3 size: 14 residues. Here the CDR3 DNA reads TGTGCCAGCAGGGCGGGACAGGGGGACTATGGCTACACCTTC. Translated: CASRAGQGDYGYTF.

This clone was counted between two and nine times. The chain has TRBV5-4 and TRBJ1-1; TRBD1 matches at 7 bases. This CDR3 comprises 16 residues. Germline CDR1 is SGHNT and CDR2 is YYREEE (reference sequence). Trimming cost V 0 bases and J 4 bases; bases outside gene matches: 9. CDR3 amino acids: CASSLGAAQGVTEAFF. CDR3 nucleotides: TGTGCCAGCAGCTTGGGGGCCGCTCAGGGGGTCACTGAAGCTTTCTTT.